This section outlines one T cell receptor (beta chain) sequence together with its context. Its antigen specificity is not known. There are no base qualities to consult, and no much larger clone falls within one base. The sample originates from a study of shared clonotypes between healthy human individuals (dated by TCRdb to between 2020 and 2021). Context from the whole study: The cohort included three men and a couple of women between 18 and 49 years of age. For each donor, CD4 naive and CD4 memory were each run on three plates, CD8 naive on two plates, and CD8 memory on one plate. Between about 0.8 and 9.5 billion PBMCs per donor were obtained by leukapheresis. To estimate repertoire size and how much clonotype sharing occurs between individuals, the study deeply sequenced the blood TCR repertoires of five healthy adults. Libraries were prepared and TCR repertoires were sequenced by different laboratories using diverse techniques, in order to increase sequencing depth and limit assay-specific biases. General findings and caveats noted by the study authors: Because the study included a small number of donors, the genetic and exposure-history diversity represented was limited. Sampling was restricted to blood, and TCR repertoires in tissue are likely to differ from TCR repertoires in blood. Pairwise subsampling indicated that sequencing depth was expected to affect the degree of clonotype sharing among donors. Larger estimated clonotype richness was generally found for naive subsets than for memory subsets. Rarefaction of sorted-subset datasets indicated incomplete sequencing despite the large sequencing depth. Around 5% of naive CD4, 3.5% of naive CD8, about 2.4% of memory CD4, and 0.4% of memory CD8 clonotypes were shared across four donors. Clonotypes shared by all four sorted-subset donors showed higher generation probabilities than non-shared clonotypes.

Healthy HIV-negative adults with no recently reported acute infections or vaccinations were included as donors. Every donor was a Caucasian adult residing in Nashville, Tennessee, USA. CD4+ T cells were enriched by magnetic negative selection; naive cells were then positively selected on CD45RA, and the negative fraction formed the memory subset. Blood was obtained by leukapheresis, after which PBMCs were separated by Ficoll-Histopaque density gradient centrifugation and cryopreserved in liquid nitrogen vapor phase. Analytical flow cytometry was used to check the purity and quantity of each magnetically sorted T cell population. Each sorted fraction had its genomic DNA isolated and then quantified by UV absorbance on a Nanodrop 2000c. Using the deep immunoSEQ assay, TCR CDR3 regions were amplified from genomic DNA by multiplex PCR. Extracted genomic DNA from each cell subset was distributed evenly across all wells of several immunoSEQ 96-well plates, and each plate was treated as a replicate. For sorted subsets, about 0.2 ug genomic DNA, equal to 30,000 to 35,000 T cell genomes, was loaded into each replicate PCR. Purified libraries were quantified with a Qubit 3.0 fluorometer, sized on a Bioanalyzer 2100, and re-quantified with the KAPA Library Quantification kit. A separate single-read 150-cycle Illumina NextSeq 550 flow cell was used to sequence each immunoSEQ 96-well plate. The original pipeline was this. Because the immunoSEQ output included only junctional sequences and no quality scores, the filtering could not be the same as the filtering used for full-length reads. To assign V/J genes and CDR3, sequences were annotated against IMGT germline references using PyIR, a Python wrapper for IgBLAST v1.9. Reads with weak V/J assignments (E-value above 1e-6), missing CDR3, stop codons, out-of-frame junctions, or ambiguous translated residues were removed. V3J clonotypes were defined by identical inferred V gene, J gene, and CDR3 amino acid sequence. The percentage overlap between two repertoires was calculated by dividing the number of shared unique clonotypes by the size of the smaller repertoire. Three approaches were used to assess repertoire richness: RTK rarefaction, the Chao1 estimator, and Recon v2.1 estimates of unobserved clonotypes. For all TCRbeta clonotypes obtained by the gDNA method from a few donors, generation probabilities were computed with OLGA. TCRdb holds this immuneACCESS table with in-frame rearrangements only. Some clones are missing; in checked studies, unresolved V genes explain under half, and the rest has no known cause. The V and J calls and clone size are taken from that table; D and trimming were inferred from the DNA. Here the sample has 2 million to 3 million clones; more than 85% occur a single time. The ten largest account for around 0.4% of the sample.

After removal of 6 bases from V and 1 base from J, the junction retains 1 base not matched to a gene. Taken from cysteine to phenylalanine, the CDR3 has 14 residues. CDR3 DNA only is kept here, 42 bases in frame from base 1. CDR1 SGHTA and CDR2 FQGNSA were looked up in the germline V gene. The TCR comes from a man aged 18 to 30 in good health. Some clones in this sample may be carry-over from other donors' samples. Sequencing was done on a sample of naive CD4+ T cells from PBMCs. In the paper's terms, the cell subset or site label means: CD45RA+ positively selected. The sequence links TRBV7-2 to TRBJ1-3; 9 bases in between match TRBD1. DNA sequence: TGTGCCAGCAGGGGGACAGGGTCTGGAAACACCATATATTTT. This gives the protein CASRGTGSGNTIYF.